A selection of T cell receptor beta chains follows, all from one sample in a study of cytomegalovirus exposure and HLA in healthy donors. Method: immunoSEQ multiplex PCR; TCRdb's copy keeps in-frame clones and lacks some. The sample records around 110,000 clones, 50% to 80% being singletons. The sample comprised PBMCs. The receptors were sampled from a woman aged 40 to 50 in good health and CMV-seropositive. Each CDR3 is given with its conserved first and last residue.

CDR3 protein: CASSQDELAGGEQETQYF; CDR3 length: 18; V gene: TRBV4-1
CDR3 protein: CASNMDGTGEQYF; CDR3 length: 13; V gene: TRBV5-4
CDR3 protein: CASSGRDNSPLHF; CDR3 length: 13; V gene: TRBV6-1
CDR3 protein: CAWSSGQGVTDTQYF; CDR3 length: 15; V gene: TRBV30
CDR3 protein: CASSQGPGTGGYYEQYF; CDR3 length: 17; V gene: TRBV5-5
CDR3 protein: CASSFDGGGFYGYTF; CDR3 length: 15; V gene: TRBV27
CDR3 protein: CASSAYSDGYTF; CDR3 length: 12; V gene: TRBV25-1
CDR3 protein: CASSFPRGGNTEAFF; CDR3 length: 15; V gene: TRBV5-6
CDR3 protein: CASSPGLAGAGANVLTF; CDR3 length: 17; V gene: TRBV7-6
CDR3 protein: CASSTDRGGTEAFF; CDR3 length: 14; V gene: TRBV21-1
CDR3 protein: CASSYSTGPSTEAFF; CDR3 length: 15; V gene: TRBV6-5
CDR3 protein: CASSEDWSSYEQYF; CDR3 length: 14; V gene: TRBV19
CDR3 protein: CASSFLASTEAFF; CDR3 length: 13; V gene: TRBV27
CDR3 protein: CASSRHNLWTPLYGYTF; CDR3 length: 17; V gene: TRBV7-9
CDR3 protein: CASSLLLGQGQNTEAFF; CDR3 length: 17; V gene: TRBV16
CDR3 protein: CASSSGTPYEQYF; CDR3 length: 13; V gene: TRBV28
CDR3 protein: CASSRPGQGWGYTF; CDR3 length: 14; V gene: TRBV7-2
CDR3 protein: CASSLGQSVYGDTQYF; CDR3 length: 16; V gene: TRBV5-1
CDR3 protein: CASSPTGFQETQYF; CDR3 length: 14; V gene: TRBV2
CDR3 protein: CASSLNTSGSTDTQYF; CDR3 length: 16; V gene: TRBV14
CDR3 protein: CAWSVYSYNEQFF; CDR3 length: 13; V gene: TRBV30
CDR3 protein: CASSPAEKLFF; CDR3 length: 11; V gene: TRBV11-2
CDR3 protein: CASSLAGTGNTEAFF; CDR3 length: 15; V gene: TRBV7-6
CDR3 protein: CASSFSGAGVNIQYF; CDR3 length: 15; V gene: TRBV5-1
CDR3 protein: CAWSPDFKLHF; CDR3 length: 11; V gene: TRBV30
CDR3 protein: CASSPASGFGNEKLFF; CDR3 length: 16; V gene: TRBV5-1
CDR3 protein: CASSSDRVGTGANVLTF; CDR3 length: 17; V gene: TRBV2
CDR3 protein: CASSPGLAVLSDTQYF; CDR3 length: 16; V gene: TRBV9
CDR3 protein: CASGGGQGSYNEQFF; CDR3 length: 15; V gene: TRBV11-3
CDR3 protein: CASGTGGADTQYF; CDR3 length: 13; V gene: TRBV19
CDR3 protein: CASSLGGPAGLVNEQFF; CDR3 length: 17; V gene: TRBV7-9
CDR3 protein: CASSSLTRSEQYF; CDR3 length: 13; V gene: TRBV27
CDR3 protein: CASSWTGYNEQFF; CDR3 length: 13; V gene: TRBV25-1
CDR3 protein: CASSLAQGEGNTEAFF; CDR3 length: 16; V gene: TRBV7-9
CDR3 protein: CASSRNSPENEKLFF; CDR3 length: 15; V gene: TRBV9
CDR3 protein: CASSYSILANTEAFF; CDR3 length: 15; V gene: TRBV6-5
CDR3 protein: CASSQDGDQVNTEAFF; CDR3 length: 16; V gene: TRBV4-1
CDR3 protein: CASSLELMQGRGELFF; CDR3 length: 16; V gene: TRBV27
CDR3 protein: CASSLSSGVRSPLHF; CDR3 length: 15; V gene: TRBV11-3
CDR3 protein: CASSQGSGGYEQYF; CDR3 length: 14; V gene: TRBV4-1
CDR3 protein: CASSLDSGLGLGSGNTIYF; CDR3 length: 19; V gene: TRBV5-1
CDR3 protein: CASSRATAGPGELFF; CDR3 length: 15; V gene: TRBV2
CDR3 protein: CASSPPRAGNTGELFF; CDR3 length: 16; V gene: TRBV18
CDR3 protein: CASTGQQTNTGELFF; CDR3 length: 15; V gene: TRBV7-9
CDR3 protein: CAWDSSGNTIYF; CDR3 length: 12; V gene: TRBV30
CDR3 protein: CASSFGSGRSTGELFF; CDR3 length: 16; V gene: TRBV5-6
CDR3 protein: CASNGGSGELFF; CDR3 length: 12; V gene: TRBV5-4
CDR3 protein: CASSLSVGAEYGYTF; CDR3 length: 15; V gene: TRBV18